Below are 9 T cell receptor beta chains sequenced from a single sample in a study of T cell responses to AZD1222 COVID-19 vaccine. TCRdb's copy holds only in-frame clones and misses some; the assay was immunoSEQ multiplex PCR. The table records about 210,000 clones, over 80% of them present only once. Material: peripheral blood, obtained on day 0 of AZD1222 vaccination. The origin of the receptors is an adult in good health.

This chain uses TRBV24-1 with TRBJ2-2; D gene uncertain. V lost 9 bases and J lost 0, with 13 bases in between. CDR3 length: 15 amino acids. Per the germline V gene, CDR1 is KGHDR and CDR2 is SFDVKD. For the CDR3, the DNA is TGTGCCACCGGGATACCAAACGCGAACACCGGGGAGCTGTTTTTT. This gives the protein CATGIPNANTGELFF.

The chain uses TRBV7-9 and TRBJ1-2; D gene unclear. From germline, CDR1 is SEHNR and CDR2 FQNEAQ (reference sequence). V shed 1 base and J shed 10 bases, with 16 bases lying between them. The CDR3 is 14 residues long. In DNA, the CDR3 is TGTGCCAGCAGCTTAGGCAGCAGTCTCGTGTTCTACACCTTC. This sequence encodes CASSLGSSLVFYTF.

Written as DNA, the CDR3 is TGCAGCGCAAGCGGGGGGACCTACAATGAGCAGTTCTTC. It encodes CSASGGTYNEQFF. This chain joins TRBV29-1 and TRBJ2-1; TRBD2 matches at 9 bases. CDR1 is SQVTM and CDR2 is ANQGSEA in the germline V gene. There are 13 residues in the CDR3. The V and J ends lost 7 bases and 2 bases, in that order; junction bases with no gene match: 3.

This chain uses TRBV27 with TRBJ2-3; D may be TRBD1 or TRBD2 (5 bases each). CDR3 length: 20 residues. CDR1 and CDR2 (germline): MNHEY, SMNVEV (reference sequence). Trimming left V 3 bases short and J 3 bases short, with 28 bases between. This CDR3 is CASSFFRSGPGRLGTDTQYF. Written as DNA, the CDR3 is TGTGCCAGCAGTTTTTTCCGGTCGGGCCCGGGACGATTGGGTACAGATACGCAGTATTTT.

V is TRBV15 and J is TRBJ1-6; TRBD1 aligns across 7 bases. In germline, CDR1 is LNHNV, CDR2 YYDKDF (reference sequence). This CDR3 contains 15 residues. The trim removed 1 base at V and 6 bases at J, leaving 3 bases unmatched. The CDR3 nucleotides are TGTGCCACCAGCAGAGGGGACAGATTTAATTCACCCCTCCACTTT. Protein product: CATSRGDRFNSPLHF. Supplemented by reference TRBV15 and TRBJ1-6, the full variable domain reads DAMVIQNPRYQVTQFGKPVTLSCSQTLNHNVMYWYQQKSSQAPKLLFHYYDKDFNNEADTPDNFQSRRPNTSFCFLDIRSPGLGDTAMYLCATSRGDRFNSPLHFGNGTRLTVT.

The chain is built from TRBV29-1 and TRBJ1-5, with a tentative D call TRBD1 (5 bases). CDR1 SQVTM and CDR2 ANQGSEA come from the germline V gene. CDR3 length: 12 residues. Trimming stripped 6 bases from V and 7 bases from J, with 13 bases between. Here the CDR3 reads CSVRQGEQPQHF. The DNA for the CDR3 is TGCAGCGTAAGGCAGGGAGAACAGCCCCAGCATTTT.

The chain is built from TRBV11-2 and TRBJ1-6, with 7 nucleotides matching TRBD1. With 1 base clipped from V and 9 bases from J, the junction kept 6 bases outside the gene matches. Germline V CDR1 and CDR2: SGHAT, FQNNGV. This CDR3 region has 15 residues. DNA for the CDR3: TGTGCCAGCAGCTTAGCGGGTCAGGGGGGTTCACCCCTCCACTTT. This translates into CASSLAGQGGSPLHF. Drawing the rest from reference TRBV11-2 and TRBJ1-6, the complete variable domain is EAGVAQSPRYKIIEKRQSVAFWCNPISGHATLYWYQQILGQGPKLLIQFQNNGVVDDSQLPKDRFSAERLKGVDSTLKIQPAKLEDSAVYLCASSLAGQGGSPLHFGNGTRLTVT.

V is TRBV2 and J is TRBJ2-5; 12 nucleotides agree with TRBD1. The J segment lost 4 bases and the V segment lost 6 bases, leaving 6 bases of the junction unmatched. From germline, CDR1 is SNHLY and CDR2 FYNNEI. The CDR3 has 15 residues. CDR3 DNA: TGTGCCAGCAGCCGCGGGACAGGGGGCCCAGAGACCCAGTACTTC. Its translation: CASSRGTGGPETQYF.

The chain links TRBV6-4 to TRBJ1-2; 9 positions agree with TRBD1. This CDR3 is 15 amino acids long. The germline CDR1 and CDR2 sequences are MRHNA and SNTAGT. After removal of 9 bases from V and 7 bases from J, the junction contained 15 bases not matched to a gene. The CDR3 nucleotides are TGTGCCAGTACCGGGACAGGGAAGGCCCGAAGTGGCTACACCTTC. Amino acid sequence: CASTGTGKARSGYTF.